This TCR beta chain was recovered during a study of tumor and adjacent non-tumor tissue in lung cancer. This CDR3 is built from 14 residues. In germline, CDR1 is SGHKS, CDR2 YYEKEE (reference sequence). Turning to this clonotype: Its antigen remains unknown. The junction departs from the called germline gene at one end, perhaps through a read error.

Study-wide points: Higher tumor TCR diversity was associated with shorter survival.

Three rounds of nested PCR, following a modified ARM-PCR protocol, produced the TCRbeta library. TCRdb recomputed calls from the multiplex PCR reads with MiXCR, one row per CDR3 protein. The sample records some 68,000 distinct CDR3 sequences, 75% to 85% being singletons. This sample's RNA came from whole unsorted tissue. Distant lung tissue was collected more than 3 cm away from the tumor edge. The chain has TRBV5-5 and TRBJ2-5, with 8 bases lining up with TRBD2. Source material: distant non-tumor lung tissue. This sequence was found in a man aged 55 to 70 with non-small cell lung cancer. As DNA, the CDR3 is TGTGTCAGCAGCTTGGTGGCTAGCGGGGAGACCCAGTACTTC. The encoded protein is CVSSLVASGETQYF. Complete variable domain (other parts from reference TRBV5-5 and TRBJ2-5): DAGVTQSPTHLIKTRGQQVTLRCSPISGHKSVSWYQQVLGQGPQFIFQYYEKEERGRGNFPDRFSARQFPNYSSELNVNALLLGDSALYLCVSSLVASGETQYFGPGTRLLVL.